This T cell receptor (beta chain) was sequenced during a study of T cell responses to AZD1222 COVID-19 vaccine. Study observations and caveats: Following two doses of AZD1222, Spike-specific TCR breadth and depth rose. Repertoire samples came only from after the peak T cell response. Seropositive AZD1222 recipients at baseline numbered only five to seven. Donors, mostly white British, included more females; clonal diversity was possibly underestimated.

As to this clone: Its antigen remains unknown.

Sequencing used immunoSEQ multiplex PCR; TCRdb keeps in-frame clones, though not all of them. The sample lists over 130,000 clones; around 90% were seen once. With 3 bases removed from V and 3 bases from J, the gap between germline ends came to 6 bases. The CDR3 is made up of 12 amino acids. The germline V gene has CDR1 LNHDA and CDR2 SQIVND (reference sequence). Sequences were derived from peripheral blood, sampled on day 0 of AZD1222 vaccination. This rearrangement joins TRBV19 to TRBJ2-7; D is unclear. This TCR derives from an adult in good health. The CDR3 coding sequence is TGTGCCAGTAGTATGGGGTACTACGAGCAGTACTTC. Its protein product is CASSMGYYEQYF.